The 8 T cell receptor beta chains below all came from one sample that was sequenced in a study of beta chain features in type 1 diabetes. The whole isolated RNA underwent reverse transcription, so sequencing captured expressed TCRB transcripts. Some clones are missing from TCRdb's copy, which holds only in-frame ones; the method was immunoSEQ multiplex PCR. The sample shows approximately 470,000 clones, 30% of them seen only once. Specimen: naive CD4+ T cells from blood. The receptors here all came from a man younger than 30 in good health.

The V gene is TRBV10-3, the J gene TRBJ2-1, with 7 bases identical to TRBD1. V dropped 10 bases and J dropped 0; count of bases not matched to a gene: 12. The CDR3 extends over 16 amino acids. Germline values: CDR1 ENHRY, CDR2 SYGVKD. CDR3: CATQGTASFSYNEQFF. CDR3 bases: TGTGCCACACAGGGGACCGCTAGCTTCTCCTACAATGAGCAGTTCTTC.

This clone was counted only a few times. The rearrangement links TRBV7-2 to TRBJ2-7; 7 bases are a match to TRBD1. Losses at the gene ends were 3 bases for V and 4 bases for J; bases not matched to a gene: 6. The CDR3 contains 14 residues. In germline, CDR1 is SGHTA, CDR2 FQGNSA. For the CDR3, the DNA is TGTGCCAGCAGCTTGAGAGGGACAGCGTACGAGCAGTACTTC. It translates to CASSLRGTAYEQYF.

A few counts support this clone. The gene calls are TRBV30 and TRBJ2-7; the D is unclear. CDR1 is GTSNPN, CDR2 SVGIG, per germline (reference sequence). CDR3 length: 13 amino acids. Trimming removed 1 base at V and 3 bases at J, with 10 bases between. The DNA of the CDR3 is TGTGCCTGGAGTGGACGGGTAGACTACGAGCAGTACTTC. Its translation is CAWSGRVDYEQYF.

V usage is TRBV11-3 and J usage is TRBJ2-1, with 10 bases matching TRBD1. V was clipped by 1 base and J by 5 bases; unmatched bases: 2. CDR1 SGHNT and CDR2 YENEEA come from the germline V gene. The CDR3 is made up of 15 amino acids. Written as DNA, the CDR3 is TGTGCCAGCAGCTTAGGGGACAGGGGAGACAATGAGCAGTTCTTC. Translation: CASSLGDRGDNEQFF.

V is TRBV30 and J is TRBJ2-3; D remains unclear. CDR1 and CDR2 from the germline V gene are GTSNPN and SVGIG (reference sequence). Trimming removed 3 bases at V and 0 bases at J, with 10 bases between. This CDR3 has 14 amino acids. The CDR3 loop reads CAWRKGSSTDTQYF. CDR3 nucleotides: TGTGCCTGGAGAAAAGGTTCTAGCACAGATACGCAGTATTTT.

This clone turned up a few times. This rearrangement joins TRBV7-9 to TRBJ1-5; D ambiguous. CDR3 length: 13 residues. V shed 0 bases and J shed 7 bases, with 7 bases lying between them. Germline V lookup: CDR1 SEHNR, CDR2 FQNEAQ (reference sequence). CDR3 DNA sequence: TGTGCCAGCAGCTTAGCTCAGAACCAGCCCCAGCATTTT. It translates to CASSLAQNQPQHF.

The rearrangement links TRBV11-2 to TRBJ2-1; a possible D gene is TRBD2 (5 bases). Trimming removed 6 bases at V and 7 bases at J, with 13 bases between. CDR1 SGHAT and CDR2 FQNNGV come from the germline V gene. This CDR3 has 13 amino acids. Here the CDR3 DNA reads TGTGCCAGCAGACGTCTCGGGAATAATGAGCAGTTCTTC. As protein: CASRRLGNNEQFF.

This clone was found a few times. This sequence joins TRBV6-1 and TRBJ2-4, with D unclear. CDR1 is MNHNS and CDR2 is SASEGT in the germline V gene. CDR3 length: 14 residues. Trimming shortened V by 4 bases and J by 4 bases, and 11 bases separated the two germline ends. This chain's CDR3 is CASSASRYKNIQYF. DNA of the CDR3: TGTGCCAGCAGTGCGTCAAGATATAAAAACATTCAGTACTTC.